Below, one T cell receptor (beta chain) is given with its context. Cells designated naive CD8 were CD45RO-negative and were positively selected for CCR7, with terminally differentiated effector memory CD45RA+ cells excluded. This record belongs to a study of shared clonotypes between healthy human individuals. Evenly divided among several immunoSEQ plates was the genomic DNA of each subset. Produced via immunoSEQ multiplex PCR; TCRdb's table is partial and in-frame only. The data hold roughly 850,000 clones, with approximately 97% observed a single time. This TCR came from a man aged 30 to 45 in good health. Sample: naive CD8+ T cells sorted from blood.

CDR3 sequence: CAWSRVGTEQYF. The CDR3 DNA follows: TGTGCCTGGAGTAGGGTTGGAACCGAGCAGTACTTC. V is TRBV30 and J is TRBJ2-7, with no clear D. The germline V gene has CDR1 GTSNPN and CDR2 SVGIG (reference sequence). Between the trimmed V and J ends, which lost 2 bases and 6 bases, there was a span of 11 bases. This CDR3 has 12 amino acids.